The present TCR beta chain was sequenced within a study of blood T cells in healthy people across ages. PCR was performed a second time for about 6 to 12 cycles using a sample-barcoded 5' primer and a J-beta primer mix. TCRdb called the 5' RACE reads again in MiXCR, with one record for every CDR3 protein. The sample yields around 850,000 distinct CDR3 sequences, under 40% seen once. The trim removed 3 bases at V and 2 bases at J, leaving 7 bases unmatched. There are 15 residues in the CDR3. CDR1 and CDR2 from the germline V gene are MNHEY and SVGAGI. As concerns this clonotype: Its antigen is unidentified.

Notes on the study in general: It was found that TCR beta diversity correlated strongly with the percentage of naive T cells.

The TCR was taken from a young man in good health. The chain employs TRBV6-5 and TRBJ2-7; TRBD2 matches 7 bases. The sequenced sample was blood. CDR3 bases: TGTGCCAGCAGTTATTTCTCTAGCGGCACCTACGAGCAGTACTTC. Translating it yields CASSYFSSGTYEQYF.